This T cell receptor beta chain was documented in a study of lymphopenia after photon versus proton radiotherapy. Data came from immunoSEQ multiplex PCR; TCRdb stores just in-frame clones and leaves some out. The sample has around 17,000 clones, about 79% seen once; the top ten hold 20% to 25%. The germline V gene has CDR1 SQVTM and CDR2 ANQGSEA. The CDR3 is made up of 14 amino acids. V lost 0 bases and J 5 bases, leaving 12 bases between the germline ends. The material sequenced was peripheral blood, taken from a patient treated with proton-based radiotherapy. This sequence originates from a man between 65 and 80 years old with pancreatic cancer. This chain joins TRBV29-1 and TRBJ2-3; no reliable D call. CDR3 sequence reads: CSVEEGLVIDTQYF. The CDR3 region has the DNA TGCAGCGTTGAAGAAGGGCTTGTTATAGATACGCAGTATTTT.